Listed below are T cell receptor beta chains from one sample, sequenced in a study of tumor and adjacent non-tumor tissue in lung cancer. One entry per CDR3 protein results from TCRdb running MiXCR on the multiplex PCR reads. Altogether tens of thousands of distinct CDR3 sequences are present, more than 60% being singletons, with the ten largest covering 12%. The material sequenced was lung tumor tissue. These receptors originate from a woman in her forties or fifties with non-small cell lung cancer. Each CDR3 is given with its conserved first and last residue. A D gene is named only where the DNA matches it firmly. The size of a clone is reported for some rows only, either as once, few or many, or as a class for expanded clones.

v_call: TRBV30; clone_size: -; j_call: TRBJ2-2; cdr3_length: 16; d_call: TRBD2; cdr3_nt: TGTGTCTGTAATCCCCTAGCGGGAGTCGTCGCCGGGGAGCTGTTTTTT; cdr3_aa: CVCNPLAGVVAGELFF
v_call: TRBV7-8; clone_size: -; j_call: TRBJ1-1; cdr3_length: 15; d_call: TRBD1; cdr3_nt: TGTGCCAGCAGCTTAGTCGACAGGGCCAACGTTGAAGCTTTCTTT; cdr3_aa: CASSLVDRANVEAFF
v_call: TRBV29-1; clone_size: many; j_call: TRBJ2-3; cdr3_length: 15; d_call: -; cdr3_nt: TGCAGCGTTGAACCCAGGGTTCAAGACACAGATACGCAGTATTTT; cdr3_aa: CSVEPRVQDTDTQYF
v_call: TRBV12-3/TRBV12-4; clone_size: -; j_call: TRBJ2-7; cdr3_length: 11; d_call: -; cdr3_nt: TGTGCCAACCGAGCAGGACTGTGGCAGTACTTC; cdr3_aa: CANRAGLWQYF
v_call: TRBV12-3/TRBV12-4; clone_size: -; j_call: TRBJ2-3; cdr3_length: 18; d_call: -; cdr3_nt: TGTGCCAGCAGTTCGAGAGATCTGGCCTTGCGGGGCGCAAATACACAGTATTTT; cdr3_aa: CASSSRDLALRGANTQYF
v_call: TRBV28; clone_size: -; j_call: TRBJ2-3; cdr3_length: 18; d_call: TRBD2; cdr3_nt: TGTGCCAGCGGTTTACTCGGTTGGCTAGCGGGACCCACAGATACGCAGTATTTT; cdr3_aa: CASGLLGWLAGPTDTQYF
v_call: TRBV5-1; clone_size: -; j_call: TRBJ2-7; cdr3_length: 14; d_call: TRBD1; cdr3_nt: TGCGCCAGCAGAATTGGTGGACAGGATGGTGAGCAGTACTTC; cdr3_aa: CASRIGGQDGEQYF
v_call: TRBV6-2/TRBV6-3; clone_size: few; j_call: TRBJ2-1; cdr3_length: 15; d_call: TRBD2; cdr3_nt: TGTGCCAGCAGCCCCAGACTAGCGGGTGTAAATGAGCAGCTCTTC; cdr3_aa: CASSPRLAGVNEQLF
v_call: TRBV7-9; clone_size: -; j_call: TRBJ2-1; cdr3_length: 16; d_call: -; cdr3_nt: TGTGCCAGCAACCAATTCGACTCGGTTGCGGGCAATGAGCAGTTCTTC; cdr3_aa: CASNQFDSVAGNEQFF
v_call: TRBV30; clone_size: few; j_call: TRBJ1-5; cdr3_length: 17; d_call: -; cdr3_nt: TGTACCTGGAGTCTTCCCTCCTCCAGGTCGAGCAATCAGCCCCAGCATTTT; cdr3_aa: CTWSLPSSRSSNQPQHF
v_call: TRBV11-3; clone_size: -; j_call: TRBJ2-7; cdr3_length: 16; d_call: TRBD2; cdr3_nt: TGTGCCAGCAGATTAGATGCGACTAGCGGGTTTTACGAGCAGTACTTC; cdr3_aa: CASRLDATSGFYEQYF
v_call: TRBV6-5; clone_size: -; j_call: TRBJ2-7; cdr3_length: 14; d_call: -; cdr3_nt: TGTGCCAGCACTCCCGAACAGAGAAGTTACGAGCAGTATTTC; cdr3_aa: CASTPEQRSYEQYF
v_call: TRBV6-5; clone_size: -; j_call: TRBJ1-1; cdr3_length: 15; d_call: TRBD1; cdr3_nt: TGTGCCAACAGTTACGACAGGGATGGGTATACTGAAGCTTTCTTT; cdr3_aa: CANSYDRDGYTEAFF
v_call: TRBV2; clone_size: -; j_call: TRBJ2-7; cdr3_length: 12; d_call: -; cdr3_nt: TGTGCCAGCAGTGGGGACAACTACGAGCAGTACTTC; cdr3_aa: CASSGDNYEQYF
v_call: TRBV6-5; clone_size: -; j_call: TRBJ1-1; cdr3_length: 13; d_call: TRBD1; cdr3_nt: TGTATCAGTAGAGGGGGGGACAGCACTGAAGCTTTCTTT; cdr3_aa: CISRGGDSTEAFF
v_call: TRBV20-1; clone_size: -; j_call: TRBJ1-5; cdr3_length: 15; d_call: -; cdr3_nt: TGCAGTGCCAGCCCGGCCGGACGGGAGAATCAGCCCCAGGATTTT; cdr3_aa: CSASPAGRENQPQDF
v_call: TRBV28; clone_size: -; j_call: TRBJ2-7; cdr3_length: 15; d_call: TRBD2; cdr3_nt: TGTGTCAGCAGTTCTGCGGGCGGGAGGGCCTACGAGCAATACTTC; cdr3_aa: CVSSSAGGRAYEQYF
v_call: TRBV30; clone_size: few; j_call: TRBJ2-3; cdr3_length: 11; d_call: -; cdr3_nt: TGTGCCTGGAGTAGGGCAGGTACGCAGTATTTT; cdr3_aa: CAWSRAGTQYF
v_call: TRBV5-1; clone_size: -; j_call: TRBJ2-7; cdr3_length: 15; d_call: -; cdr3_nt: TGCGCTAGCAGCTTGGGGTACAGGGTATCCTACGAGCAGTACTTC; cdr3_aa: CASSLGYRVSYEQYF
v_call: TRBV20-1; clone_size: -; j_call: TRBJ2-7; cdr3_length: 14; d_call: TRBD2; cdr3_nt: TGCAATGCTGGAACAACTAGCGGATCCTACGAGCGGTACTTC; cdr3_aa: CNAGTTSGSYERYF
v_call: TRBV6-5; clone_size: many; j_call: TRBJ2-2; cdr3_length: 17; d_call: -; cdr3_nt: TGTGCCAGCAGTTACACGGGGCAGACCTTGAACACCGGGGAGCTGTTTTTT; cdr3_aa: CASSYTGQTLNTGELFF
v_call: TRBV6-4; clone_size: -; j_call: TRBJ2-2; cdr3_length: 14; d_call: -; cdr3_nt: TGTGCCAGCAGTGACTCGCTGGACACCGGGGACCTGTTTTTT; cdr3_aa: CASSDSLDTGDLFF
v_call: TRBV20-1; clone_size: -; j_call: TRBJ2-5; cdr3_length: 15; d_call: TRBD2; cdr3_nt: TGCAGTGCTAGAGGACTAGCGGGAGATCTAGAGACCCAGTACTTC; cdr3_aa: CSARGLAGDLETQYF
v_call: TRBV6-6; clone_size: -; j_call: TRBJ2-3; cdr3_length: 14; d_call: -; cdr3_nt: TGTGCTAGCACTCAGGGGGGCCACACAGATACGCAGTATTTT; cdr3_aa: CASTQGGHTDTQYF
v_call: TRBV11-2; clone_size: -; j_call: TRBJ2-7; cdr3_length: 15; d_call: -; cdr3_nt: TGTGCCAGCAGTTCCACGGCCCTAGCGAGACGGGAGCAGTACTTT; cdr3_aa: CASSSTALARREQYF
v_call: TRBV29-1; clone_size: -; j_call: TRBJ1-1; cdr3_length: 13; d_call: -; cdr3_nt: TGCAGCCCTGGGGAGACAGGGAACACTGAAGCTTTCTTT; cdr3_aa: CSPGETGNTEAFF
v_call: TRBV10-3; clone_size: once; j_call: TRBJ2-3; cdr3_length: 17; d_call: TRBD2; cdr3_nt: TGTGCCTCCGGCGGTCTAGCGGGAGGAAGGAGCACAGATACGCAATATTTT; cdr3_aa: CASGGLAGGRSTDTQYF
v_call: TRBV11-2; clone_size: -; j_call: TRBJ1-2; cdr3_length: 13; d_call: -; cdr3_nt: TGTGCCAGCAGCCTCAGGCTGGGGGACCGCTACACCTTC; cdr3_aa: CASSLRLGDRYTF
v_call: TRBV6-1; clone_size: -; j_call: TRBJ2-2; cdr3_length: 15; d_call: TRBD1; cdr3_nt: TGTGCTAGCAGGGACCAGGGGGCGAACACCGGGGAGCTGTTTTTT; cdr3_aa: CASRDQGANTGELFF
v_call: TRBV4-1; clone_size: once; j_call: TRBJ2-2; cdr3_length: 17; d_call: TRBD1; cdr3_nt: TGCGCCAACAGCCCCTTGGGACAGGGTGGTGGCATCGGGGAGCTGTTTTTT; cdr3_aa: CANSPLGQGGGIGELFF
v_call: TRBV6-5; clone_size: once; j_call: TRBJ2-3; cdr3_length: 16; d_call: -; cdr3_nt: TGTGCCAGCAGTCATTATCGGGGGATGAGCACAGATACGCAGTATTTT; cdr3_aa: CASSHYRGMSTDTQYF
v_call: TRBV6-1; clone_size: -; j_call: TRBJ2-1; cdr3_length: 15; d_call: -; cdr3_nt: TGTGTCAGCAGTGAAGGGCCGGTTAACTATAATGAGCAGTTCTTC; cdr3_aa: CVSSEGPVNYNEQFF
v_call: TRBV12-3/TRBV12-4; clone_size: -; j_call: TRBJ2-7; cdr3_length: 15; d_call: TRBD2; cdr3_nt: TGTGCCAACAGCAGTTCGTGGGGGGGGTCCTACGAGCAGTACTTC; cdr3_aa: CANSSSWGGSYEQYF
v_call: TRBV29-1; clone_size: -; j_call: TRBJ2-3; cdr3_length: 14; d_call: TRBD2; cdr3_nt: TGCAGCGTTGTCCTAGCGGGGCGACAAGATATGCAGTATTTT; cdr3_aa: CSVVLAGRQDMQYF
v_call: TRBV29-1; clone_size: medium-sized; j_call: TRBJ2-7; cdr3_length: 14; d_call: TRBD1; cdr3_nt: TGCAGCGTTGATGGTTTGACAGGGCTGGACGAGCAGTACTTC; cdr3_aa: CSVDGLTGLDEQYF
v_call: TRBV7-9; clone_size: many; j_call: TRBJ2-3; cdr3_length: 19; d_call: TRBD1; cdr3_nt: TGTGCCAGCAGACCCGGACAGGGGAATTTCCAAACTGGCACAGATACGCAGTATTTT; cdr3_aa: CASRPGQGNFQTGTDTQYF
v_call: TRBV6-6; clone_size: -; j_call: TRBJ2-7; cdr3_length: 15; d_call: TRBD1; cdr3_nt: TGTACAAGCAGTTACGGGACAGGGGGCTCCTATGAGCAGTACTTC; cdr3_aa: CTSSYGTGGSYEQYF
v_call: TRBV10-3; clone_size: -; j_call: TRBJ2-1; cdr3_length: 16; d_call: -; cdr3_nt: TGTGCCATCAGTGAGTCAGGGATTAGCGTGCTGAATGAGCAGTTCTTT; cdr3_aa: CAISESGISVLNEQFF
v_call: TRBV11-3; clone_size: -; j_call: TRBJ2-7; cdr3_length: 15; d_call: -; cdr3_nt: TGTGCCAGCACCCCAGGTGGGCAGGGCCTTACCGAGCAGTATTTC; cdr3_aa: CASTPGGQGLTEQYF
v_call: TRBV25-1; clone_size: many; j_call: TRBJ1-2; cdr3_length: 15; d_call: TRBD1; cdr3_nt: TGTGCCAGCCTCGGATTCGACAGGGGCCCCTATGGCTACACCTTC; cdr3_aa: CASLGFDRGPYGYTF
v_call: TRBV29-1; clone_size: once; j_call: TRBJ1-1; cdr3_length: 16; d_call: -; cdr3_nt: TGCAGCCTTATACTACTCCCAAGTCAAATGAACACTGAAGCTTTCTTT; cdr3_aa: CSLILLPSQMNTEAFF
v_call: TRBV12-3/TRBV12-4; clone_size: -; j_call: TRBJ2-5; cdr3_length: 15; d_call: -; cdr3_nt: TGTGCCAGCAGTTTCGAGGGGGGGCCGAAAGAGACCCAGTACTTC; cdr3_aa: CASSFEGGPKETQYF
v_call: TRBV6-1; clone_size: -; j_call: TRBJ2-4; cdr3_length: 13; d_call: -; cdr3_nt: TGTGCCAGCAATGAGGGATTGGAGAACACTCAGTACTTC; cdr3_aa: CASNEGLENTQYF
v_call: TRBV12-3/TRBV12-4; clone_size: -; j_call: TRBJ2-1; cdr3_length: 16; d_call: -; cdr3_nt: TGTGTCAGCAGTCCCGCTAGTGGGAGAGGGTGGAATGAGCAGTTCTTC; cdr3_aa: CVSSPASGRGWNEQFF
v_call: TRBV29-1; clone_size: -; j_call: TRBJ2-3; cdr3_length: 18; d_call: -; cdr3_nt: TGCAGCATCAGGAAAGGGGCGAGAACTGGAGCGGGCACAGATACGCAGTATTTT; cdr3_aa: CSIRKGARTGAGTDTQYF
v_call: TRBV20-1; clone_size: -; j_call: TRBJ1-3; cdr3_length: 14; d_call: -; cdr3_nt: TGCAGTGCTAGAGCTCCAGGGAGAGGAAACACCATATATTTT; cdr3_aa: CSARAPGRGNTIYF
v_call: TRBV7-3; clone_size: few; j_call: TRBJ2-2; cdr3_length: 15; d_call: -; cdr3_nt: TGTGCCAGCAGCCACGGACCATCGAACACCGGGGAGCTGTTTTTT; cdr3_aa: CASSHGPSNTGELFF
v_call: TRBV20-1; clone_size: many; j_call: TRBJ2-3; cdr3_length: 15; d_call: -; cdr3_nt: TGCAGTGCTACCCTCCCGCGGGTTAGCACAGATACGCAGTATTTT; cdr3_aa: CSATLPRVSTDTQYF
v_call: TRBV5-1; clone_size: -; j_call: TRBJ1-6; cdr3_length: 14; d_call: -; cdr3_nt: TGCATCAGCAGCCCCGGGACGGCCGCTTCACCCCTCCACTTT; cdr3_aa: CISSPGTAASPLHF
v_call: TRBV25-1; clone_size: many; j_call: TRBJ2-5; cdr3_length: 17; d_call: TRBD1; cdr3_nt: TGTGCCAGCAGTGAACATACAGGGGGCCCCATCCAAGAGACCCAGTACTTC; cdr3_aa: CASSEHTGGPIQETQYF
v_call: TRBV28; clone_size: -; j_call: TRBJ2-1; cdr3_length: 15; d_call: -; cdr3_nt: TGTGCCAGCGGATTCCATACGATTACCTACAATAAGCAGTTCTTC; cdr3_aa: CASGFHTITYNKQFF
v_call: TRBV6-5; clone_size: -; j_call: TRBJ2-7; cdr3_length: 13; d_call: -; cdr3_nt: TGTGCCAGCGGCCGTATCACTGTCTACGAGCAGTACTTC; cdr3_aa: CASGRITVYEQYF
v_call: TRBV12-3/TRBV12-4; clone_size: -; j_call: TRBJ2-5; cdr3_length: 14; d_call: -; cdr3_nt: TGTGCCAGCAGTTTGTCCTTTGGGGGAGATGCCCAGTACTTC; cdr3_aa: CASSLSFGGDAQYF
v_call: TRBV7-8; clone_size: -; j_call: TRBJ2-1; cdr3_length: 14; d_call: -; cdr3_nt: TGTGCCGGCAGCTTAGAGACTGGTTACAATGAGCAGTTCTTC; cdr3_aa: CAGSLETGYNEQFF